The 3 T cell receptor beta chains presented below share a single source sample, sequenced in a study of blood T cell repertoires in COVID-19. Method: immunoSEQ multiplex PCR; TCRdb's copy keeps in-frame clones and lacks some. This table holds fewer than 85,000 clones, around three quarters found once. The sequencing sample was made of peripheral blood. The source of these receptors is a woman aged 70-85 years with acute or convalescent COVID-19.

The rearrangement links TRBV30 to TRBJ1-1; D remains unclear. CDR1 GTSNPN and CDR2 SVGIG come from the germline V gene (reference sequence). The CDR3 is 14 amino acids. V lost 2 bases to trimming and J lost 1 base, with 11 bases between them. CDR3 sequence: CAWSSQTPNTEAFF. Written as DNA, the CDR3 is TGTGCCTGGAGTTCACAGACACCGAACACTGAAGCTTTCTTT.

This clone was seen more than once but under ten times. The CDR3 DNA reads TGTGCCAGCAGCCCTAGCGGGAGAAAAACCGGGGAGCTGTTTTTT. Encoded protein: CASSPSGRKTGELFF. The chain couples TRBV7-2 to TRBJ2-2; TRBD2 aligns across 10 bases. The germline CDR1 and CDR2 sequences are SGHTA and FQGNSA. The CDR3 loop spans 15 amino acids. V shed 5 bases and J 5 bases; nucleotides not matched to a gene: 5.

The CDR3, as DNA: TGCGCCAGCAGCTGGTCAGTGAATGAAAAACTGTTTTTT. The encoded protein is CASSWSVNEKLFF. This chain connects TRBV5-1 to TRBJ1-4; no firm D call. The CDR3 covers 13 residues. Germline V CDR1 and CDR2: SGHRS, YFSETQ. Trimming stripped 3 bases from V and 5 bases from J, with 8 bases between.